This entry lists 30 T cell receptor beta chains sequenced from one sample in a study of beta chain features in type 1 diabetes. Of the isolated RNA, all was reverse transcribed, and so the sequenced material was expressed TCRB transcripts. The repertoire was sequenced with immunoSEQ multiplex PCR; TCRdb's copy has only in-frame clones and lacks some. The profile shows 860,000 or so clones, about 17% of them singletons. Source material: naive CD4+ T cells from blood. These receptors were collected from a woman younger than 30 in good health.

For this clone: This specimen includes other DNA sequences encoding the same CDR3. This chain joins TRBV9 and TRBJ2-1, with D maybe TRBD2 (5 bases). V dropped 4 bases and J dropped 9 bases, with 20 bases sitting between them. The germline V gene has CDR1 SGDLS and CDR2 YYNGEE. The CDR3 runs to 15 residues. Here the CDR3 DNA reads TGTGCCAGCAGCTTCGGGCTAGCTTGGCCCCGTGAGCAGTTCTTC. Translation gives CASSFGLAWPREQFF.

This clone was seen only a few times. The V gene is TRBV28, the J gene TRBJ1-2; 7 bases fit TRBD1. The germline gives CDR1 MDHEN, CDR2 SYDVKM. The CDR3 totals 18 residues. V lost 3 bases, J lost 4 bases, and 17 bases stayed unmatched. The CDR3 loop reads CASSLRRWRGRGTYGYTF. The CDR3 DNA reads TGTGCCAGCAGTTTGCGAAGGTGGCGGGGCAGGGGGACCTATGGCTACACCTTC.

The chain uses TRBV5-6 and TRBJ2-1, with 9 nucleotides matching TRBD1. The CDR3 is 14 amino acids. V dropped 1 base and J dropped 6; count of bases not matched to a gene: 2. The V gene's germline CDR1 is SGHDT and CDR2 YYEEEE. The CDR3 bases are TGTGCCAGCAGCTTGCGGACAGGGGTCAATGAGCAGTTCTTC. Its translation: CASSLRTGVNEQFF.

The V call is TRBV5-8, the J call TRBJ2-5; 7 nucleotides agree with TRBD1. Germline CDR1 and CDR2: SGHTS and YDEGEE. This CDR3 comprises 13 residues. V shed 4 bases, J shed 4 bases, and the junction held 4 bases outside the gene matches. The CDR3 region is CASSRTGVETQYF. CDR3 nucleotide sequence: TGTGCCAGCAGCCGAACAGGGGTAGAGACCCAGTACTTC.

This chain uses TRBV28 with TRBJ1-5, with D possibly matching TRBD1 (6 bases). V gave up 8 bases and J gave up 2 bases, with 22 bases separating them. Per germline, CDR1 MDHEN and CDR2 SYDVKM. The CDR3 loop spans 17 amino acids. The CDR3 loop is CASHRSRTGYGNQPQHF. In DNA, the CDR3 is TGTGCCAGCCATAGGTCCCGTACAGGGTACGGCAATCAGCCCCAGCATTTT.

In its sample, this clone was seen a few times. The CDR3 region is CASSLTGAVYGYTF. The DNA for the CDR3 is TGTGCCAGCAGCTTAACAGGGGCGGTATATGGCTACACCTTC. This chain uses TRBV7-9 with TRBJ1-2, with 7 bases that match TRBD1. The CDR3 length is 14 residues. With 2 bases clipped from V and 5 bases from J, the junction kept 5 bases outside the gene matches. The germline V gene encodes CDR1 SEHNR and CDR2 FQNEAQ (reference sequence).

The rearrangement uses TRBV2 and TRBJ2-1; 14 positions agree with TRBD2. J was trimmed by 9 bases and V by 5 bases; bases with no gene match: 6. This CDR3 spans 15 amino acids. CDR1 SNHLY and CDR2 FYNNEI come from the germline V gene. The CDR3 DNA follows: TGTGCCAGCAGTCCCGGGACTAGCGGGAGTGGTGAGCAGTTCTTC. This codes for CASSPGTSGSGEQFF. The complete variable domain, with remaining parts taken from reference TRBV2 and TRBJ2-1, reads EPEVTQTPSHQVTQMGQEVILRCVPISNHLYFYWYRQILGQKVEFLVSFYNNEISEKSEIFDDQFSVERPDGSNFTLKIRSTKLEDSAMYFCASSPGTSGSGEQFFGPGTRLTVL.

This clone was seen only a few times. This sequence joins TRBV5-4 and TRBJ2-3; 10 bases line up with TRBD2. CDR1 is SGHNT, CDR2 YYREEE, per germline (reference sequence). CDR3 length equals 15 residues. V lost 5 bases to trimming and J lost 9 bases; unmatched junction nucleotides: 12. The CDR3 reads CASSVRLAGSGTQYF. In nucleotides, the CDR3 is TGTGCCAGCAGTGTGAGACTAGCGGGCTCAGGGACGCAGTATTTT.

The chain carries TRBV7-2 and TRBJ2-6; TRBD1 matches at 9 bases. V was pared by 5 bases and J by 0 bases, with 11 bases of the junction left unmatched. The CDR3 extends over 19 amino acids. Germline CDR1 and CDR2: SGHTA and FQGNSA. The CDR3 DNA reads TGTGCCAGCAGCCCAAGACCGGGACAGGGTTTCTCTGGGGCCAACGTCCTGACTTTC. This codes for CASSPRPGQGFSGANVLTF.

V is TRBV13 and J is TRBJ2-1, with D perhaps TRBD1 (6 bases). The V gene lost 4 bases and the J gene lost 4 bases, with 20 bases spanning the gap. The CDR3 has 17 amino acids. CDR1 PRHDT and CDR2 FYEKMQ come from the germline V gene (reference sequence). The CDR3 loop is CASSSYQRGGHYNEQFF. The CDR3 DNA follows: TGTGCCAGCAGCTCATACCAAAGAGGGGGACATTACAATGAGCAGTTCTTC.

The chain combines TRBV27 with TRBJ1-1, with D perhaps matching TRBD1 (6 bases). The CDR3 totals 14 residues. The germline V and J ends were trimmed by 6 bases and 5 bases, with 16 bases remaining between them. The germline V gene encodes CDR1 MNHEY and CDR2 SMNVEV (reference sequence). The DNA of the CDR3 is TGTGCCAGCAGCCTGACGGGGGCTAAGACTGAAGCTTTCTTT. It codes for CASSLTGAKTEAFF.

The chain links TRBV27 to TRBJ2-7; D is possibly TRBD1 (6 bases). Germline assignment: CDR1 MNHEY and CDR2 SMNVEV (reference sequence). V was clipped by 3 bases and J by 8 bases, with 17 bases between them. The CDR3 has 14 residues. The CDR3 nucleotides are TGTGCCAGCAGTTTCGTAGGGGGAACTACGAAGCAGTACTTC. This gives the protein CASSFVGGTTKQYF.

The chain employs TRBV6-5 and TRBJ2-5; D not certain. Per germline, CDR1 MNHEY and CDR2 SVGAGI. Trimming shortened V by 0 bases and J by 2 bases, and 7 bases separated the two germline ends. The CDR3 extends over 14 amino acids. The CDR3 is CASSYSRRQETQYF. CDR3 nucleotides: TGTGCCAGCAGTTACTCGAGACGTCAAGAGACCCAGTACTTC.

This clone was counted a few times. V usage is TRBV7-2 and J usage is TRBJ2-5; tentative D call: TRBD1 (6 bases). CDR3 length: 15 residues. V shed 5 bases and J shed 4 bases, with 17 bases lying between them. Germline V gene sequence: CDR1 SGHTA, CDR2 FQGNSA. CDR3 nucleotides: TGTGCCAGCAGCCTAGTAACAGGGATCCGAGAGACCCAGTACTTC. Residues: CASSLVTGIRETQYF.

The chain joins TRBV4-2 to TRBJ1-4; D ambiguous. The V end lost 6 bases, the J end lost 11 bases, and 16 bases lay between the germline ends. Germline CDR1 is LGHNA and CDR2 is YNFKEQ. CDR3 length equals 13 residues. In DNA, the CDR3 is TGTGCCAGCAGGCCAGTTCTTAGCGAGAAACTGTTTTTT. Protein product: CASRPVLSEKLFF.

The CDR3 bases are TGTGCCAGCAGTGAATTCCGGCAAGCGTACACTGAAGCTTTCTTT. Translating it yields CASSEFRQAYTEAFF. This rearrangement joins TRBV2 to TRBJ1-1; no definite D call. Germline V gene lookup returns CDR1 SNHLY and CDR2 FYNNEI. V was shortened by 2 bases and J by 3 bases, with 13 bases between the two germline ends. The CDR3 has 15 residues.

The chain combines TRBV7-9 with TRBJ2-1, with 11 bases lining up with TRBD2. CDR1 is SEHNR and CDR2 is FQNEAQ in the germline V gene (reference sequence). V gave up 1 base and J gave up 6 bases; unmatched junction bases: 2. This CDR3 contains 15 residues. The CDR3 spells CASSLGLAGPNEQFF. CDR3 nucleotides: TGTGCCAGCAGCTTAGGACTAGCGGGACCCAATGAGCAGTTCTTC.

The CDR3 region is CASRAGGPYGYTF. CDR3 nucleotide sequence: TGTGCCAGCAGGGCGGGGGGCCCCTATGGCTACACCTTC. V gene TRBV28 combines with J gene TRBJ1-2; D might be TRBD1 (6 bases). The length of the CDR3 is 13 residues. The V end lost 6 bases, the J end lost 4 bases, and 12 bases lay between the germline ends. Germline CDR1 is MDHEN and CDR2 is SYDVKM.

This clone came up many times. DNA for the CDR3: TGTGCCAGCAGCCAAGGGTTTGAAAAACTGTTTTTT. Translated, it gives CASSQGFEKLFF. The rearrangement joins TRBV14 to TRBJ1-4; D gene unclear. V was trimmed by 1 base and J by 7 bases, leaving 4 bases between them. The CDR3 runs to 12 residues. Looked up from germline, CDR1 is SGHDN and CDR2 is FVKESK.

A few counts support this clone. The V gene is TRBV21-1, the J gene TRBJ2-1; the D call of TRBD2 is as the table states it, not checked on the DNA. TRBV21-1 is a pseudogene locus. CDR3 length: 17 residues. CDR3 DNA: TGTGCCAGCCCGGGAGAGGACGCCATTACCCCCTACAATGAGCAGTTCTTC. It yields the protein CASPGEDAITPYNEQFF.

The chain employs TRBV18 and TRBJ2-1; 10 nucleotides align to TRBD2. V shed 0 bases, J shed 8 bases, and the junction held 10 bases outside the gene matches. The germline gives CDR1 KGHSH, CDR2 LQKENI. The CDR3 length is 17 residues. CDR3 in amino acids: CASSPPRPSGRGDEQFF. In nucleotides, the CDR3 is TGTGCCAGCTCACCACCGAGGCCTAGCGGGAGAGGGGATGAGCAGTTCTTC.

The rearrangement links TRBV4-2 to TRBJ2-1, with TRBD2 identical over 9 bases. There are 16 residues in the CDR3. CDR1 is LGHNA, CDR2 YNFKEQ, per germline. The trim removed 4 bases at V and 3 bases at J, leaving 7 bases unmatched. The CDR3 region has the DNA TGTGCCAGCAGCCCAGACTTTAGCGGGAGCTACAATGAGCAGTTCTTC. This encodes CASSPDFSGSYNEQFF.

The V call is TRBV5-6, the J call TRBJ2-4; D remains ambiguous. CDR1 and CDR2 (germline): SGHDT, YYEEEE. CDR3 length equals 15 residues. V shed 7 bases and J shed 1 base, with 15 bases lying between them. The CDR3 nucleotides read TGTGCCAGCCTCACCCCCGGCGGTGCCAAAAACATTCAGTACTTC. Protein product: CASLTPGGAKNIQYF.

This clone has more than one count but fewer than ten. CDR3 sequence (DNA): TGTGCCAGCAGCTTACCGTCCCGGGAAAGCTCCTACGAGCAGTACTTC. This codes for CASSLPSRESSYEQYF. The chain links TRBV7-2 to TRBJ2-7; TRBD2 might be the D (5 bases). Looked up from germline, CDR1 is SGHTA and CDR2 is FQGNSA. Deletions cut 2 bases from V and 0 bases from J, with 14 bases between. The CDR3 is 16 residues long.

This clone was seen a few times. The genes are TRBV7-2 and TRBJ2-1; TRBD2 matches 8 bases. This CDR3 contains 16 residues. V lost 4 bases and J lost 3; bases outside the gene matches: 8. Germline values: CDR1 SGHTA, CDR2 FQGNSA. Here the CDR3 DNA reads TGTGCCAGCAGCTCACCAGCGGGAGAGATCTACAATGAGCAGTTCTTC. It translates to CASSSPAGEIYNEQFF.

This clone has a handful of counts. The chain combines TRBV6-6 with TRBJ2-7, with D maybe TRBD2 (5 bases). CDR1 is MNHNY, CDR2 SVGAGI, per germline (reference sequence). Trimming shortened V by 7 bases and J by 7 bases, and 23 bases separated the two germline ends. There are 15 residues in the CDR3. CDR3 region: CASTYYSGLPGEQYF. CDR3 bases: TGTGCCAGCACCTACTATTCCGGGCTCCCGGGGGAGCAGTACTTC.

The chain carries TRBV18 and TRBJ2-3; 9 nucleotides agree with TRBD2. The CDR3 is made up of 16 amino acids. V gave up 6 bases and J gave up 0 bases; unmatched junction bases: 7. Germline CDR1 and CDR2: KGHSH and LQKENI. CDR3 amino acids: CASSQVAGASTDTQYF. Written as DNA, the CDR3 is TGTGCCAGCTCCCAGGTAGCGGGAGCTAGCACAGATACGCAGTATTTT.

This clone was observed a handful of times. DNA for the CDR3: TGTGCCAGCAGCCTGCACACCGGGACAGCTTTCTCTGGGGCCAACGTCCTGACTTTC. Translated, it gives CASSLHTGTAFSGANVLTF. The chain employs TRBV7-2 and TRBJ2-6; 7 positions match TRBD1. The CDR3 is 19 amino acids. V was clipped by 5 bases and J by 0 bases; unmatched bases: 13. Germline CDR1 reads SGHTA; CDR2 reads FQGNSA.

The chain employs TRBV18 and TRBJ1-1, with no clear D. With 1 base removed from V and 1 base from J, the gap between germline ends came to 10 bases. The CDR3 is 15 amino acids. The germline CDR1 and CDR2 sequences are KGHSH and LQKENI. The CDR3 reads CASSPRVGRNTEAFF. The CDR3 DNA reads as TGTGCCAGCTCACCACGGGTGGGCCGGAACACTGAAGCTTTCTTT. Full variable domain (missing parts from reference TRBV18 and TRBJ1-1): NAGVMQNPRHLVRRRGQEARLRCSPMKGHSHVYWYRQLPEEGLKFMVYLQKENIIDESGMPKERFSAEFPKEGPSILRIQQVVRGDSAAYFCASSPRVGRNTEAFFGQGTRLTVV.

This clone was recorded a few times. This chain connects TRBV19 to TRBJ2-6; D not certain. Trimming shortened V by 7 bases and J by 0 bases, and 13 bases separated the two germline ends. CDR1 is LNHDA and CDR2 is SQIVND in the germline V gene (reference sequence). The CDR3 loop spans 16 amino acids. CDR3: CASKPQESSGANVLTF. CDR3 nucleotide sequence: TGTGCCAGTAAGCCTCAGGAGAGCTCTGGGGCCAACGTCCTGACTTTC. The variable domain in full, with the rest retrieved from reference TRBV19 and TRBJ2-6, is DGGITQSPKYLFRKEGQNVTLSCEQNLNHDAMYWYRQDPGQGLRLIYYSQIVNDFQKGDIAEGYSVSREKKESFPLTVTSAQKNPTAFYLCASKPQESSGANVLTFGAGSRLTVL.